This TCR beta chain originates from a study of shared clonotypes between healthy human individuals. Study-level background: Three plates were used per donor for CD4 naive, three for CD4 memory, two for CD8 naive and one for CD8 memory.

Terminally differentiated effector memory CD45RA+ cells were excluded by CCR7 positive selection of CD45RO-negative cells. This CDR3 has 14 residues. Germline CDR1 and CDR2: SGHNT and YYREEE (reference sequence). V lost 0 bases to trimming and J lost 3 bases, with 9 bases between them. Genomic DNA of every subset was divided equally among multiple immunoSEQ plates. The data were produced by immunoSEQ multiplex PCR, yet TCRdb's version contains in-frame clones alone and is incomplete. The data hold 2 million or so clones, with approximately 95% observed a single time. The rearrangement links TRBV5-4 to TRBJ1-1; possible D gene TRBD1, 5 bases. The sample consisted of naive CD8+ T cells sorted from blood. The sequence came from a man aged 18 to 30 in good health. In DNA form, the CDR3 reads TGTGCCAGCAGCTTGGCAGGGTGGGACACTGAAGCTTTCTTT. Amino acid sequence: CASSLAGWDTEAFF.